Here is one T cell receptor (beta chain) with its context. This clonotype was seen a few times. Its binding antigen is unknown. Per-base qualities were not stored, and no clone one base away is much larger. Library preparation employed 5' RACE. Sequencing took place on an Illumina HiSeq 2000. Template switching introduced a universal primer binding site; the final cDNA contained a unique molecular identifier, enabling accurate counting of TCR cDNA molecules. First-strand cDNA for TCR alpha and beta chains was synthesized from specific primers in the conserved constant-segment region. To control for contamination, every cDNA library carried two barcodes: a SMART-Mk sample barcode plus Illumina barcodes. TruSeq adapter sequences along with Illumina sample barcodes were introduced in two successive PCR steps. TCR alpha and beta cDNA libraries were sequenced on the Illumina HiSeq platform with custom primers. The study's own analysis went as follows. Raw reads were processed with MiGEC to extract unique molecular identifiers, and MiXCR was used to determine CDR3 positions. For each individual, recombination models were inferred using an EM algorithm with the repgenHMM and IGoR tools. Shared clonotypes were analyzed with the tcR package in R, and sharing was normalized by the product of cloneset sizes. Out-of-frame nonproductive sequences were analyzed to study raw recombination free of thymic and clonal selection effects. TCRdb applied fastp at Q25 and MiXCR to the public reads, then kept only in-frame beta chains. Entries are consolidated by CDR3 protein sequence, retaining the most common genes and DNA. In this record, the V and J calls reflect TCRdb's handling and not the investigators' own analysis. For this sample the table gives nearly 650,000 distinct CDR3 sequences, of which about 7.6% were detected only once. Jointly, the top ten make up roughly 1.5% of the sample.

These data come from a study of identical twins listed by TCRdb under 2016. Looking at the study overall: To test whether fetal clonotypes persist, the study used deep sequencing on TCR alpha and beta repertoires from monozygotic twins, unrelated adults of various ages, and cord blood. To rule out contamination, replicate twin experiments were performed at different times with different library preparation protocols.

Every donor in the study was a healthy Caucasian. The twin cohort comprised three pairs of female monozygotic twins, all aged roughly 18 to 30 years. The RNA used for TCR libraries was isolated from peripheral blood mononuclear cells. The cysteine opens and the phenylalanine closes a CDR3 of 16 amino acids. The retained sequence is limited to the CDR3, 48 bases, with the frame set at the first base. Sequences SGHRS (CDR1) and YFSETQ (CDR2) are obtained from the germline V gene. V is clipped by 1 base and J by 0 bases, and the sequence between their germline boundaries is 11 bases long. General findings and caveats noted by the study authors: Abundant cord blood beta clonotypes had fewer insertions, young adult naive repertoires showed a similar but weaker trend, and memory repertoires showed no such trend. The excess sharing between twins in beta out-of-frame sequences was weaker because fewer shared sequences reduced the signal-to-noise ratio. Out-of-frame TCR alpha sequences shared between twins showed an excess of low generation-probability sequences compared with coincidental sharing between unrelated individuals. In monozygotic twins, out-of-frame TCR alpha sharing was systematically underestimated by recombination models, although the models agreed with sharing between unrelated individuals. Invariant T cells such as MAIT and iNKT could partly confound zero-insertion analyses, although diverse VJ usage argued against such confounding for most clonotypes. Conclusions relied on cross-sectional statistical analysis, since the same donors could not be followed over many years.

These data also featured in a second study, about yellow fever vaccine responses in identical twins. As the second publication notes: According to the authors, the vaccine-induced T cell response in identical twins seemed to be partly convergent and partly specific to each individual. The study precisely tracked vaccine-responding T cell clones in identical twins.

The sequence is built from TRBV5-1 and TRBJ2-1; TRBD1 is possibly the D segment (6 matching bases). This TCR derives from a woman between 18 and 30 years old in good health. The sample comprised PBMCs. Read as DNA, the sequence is TGCGCCAGCAGCTTGACAGGGTATGGCTCCTACAATGAGCAGTTCTTC. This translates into CASSLTGYGSYNEQFF.